The clone carrying this TCR beta chain has more than one count but fewer than ten. What it binds is not known. Each CDR3 protein gets one entry after TCRdb re-called the reads with MiXCR. Of over 7,000 distinct CDR3 sequences in the sample, about 15% are singletons; the top ten hold about 4.5%. The data were taken from a study of liver allograft versus peripheral blood T cells. Study overall: Transplanted livers and recipients' peripheral blood had their T cell receptor repertoires compared.

Overall study results and limits: Repertoires of T cell receptors in liver allografts reportedly differed from peripheral blood repertoires.

Trimming stripped 6 bases from V and 4 bases from J, with 9 bases between. Germline V lookup: CDR1 MDHEN, CDR2 SYDVKM. The CDR3 length is 12 residues. The chain has TRBV28 and TRBJ1-1; D gene unclear. This sequence originates from a human patient who had a liver transplant. Some T cells may trace back to the graft donor. The CDR3 loop is CASSLQSTEAFF. The CDR3 DNA is TGTGCCAGCAGCTTACAGAGCACTGAAGCTTTCTTT.